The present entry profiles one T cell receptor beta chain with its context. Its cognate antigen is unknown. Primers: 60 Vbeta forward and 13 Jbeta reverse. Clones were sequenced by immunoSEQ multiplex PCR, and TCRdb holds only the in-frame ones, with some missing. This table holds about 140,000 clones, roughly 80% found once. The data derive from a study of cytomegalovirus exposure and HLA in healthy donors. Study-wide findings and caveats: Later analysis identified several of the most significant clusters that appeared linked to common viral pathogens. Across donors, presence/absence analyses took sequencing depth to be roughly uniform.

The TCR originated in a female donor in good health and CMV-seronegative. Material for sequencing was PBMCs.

This chain's CDR3 is CASGLVVARVYNEQFF. The CDR3 DNA reads TGTGCTAGTGGTTTGGTGGTGGCCAGGGTCTACAATGAGCAGTTCTTC. The rearrangement uses TRBV12-5 and TRBJ2-1; possibly TRBD1 for D (5 bases). Germline V lookup: CDR1 LGHNT, CDR2 FRNRAP. This CDR3 has 16 residues. V was shortened by 0 bases and J by 3 bases, with 12 bases between the two germline ends.